Included here is one T cell receptor beta chain sequence, with context. The entry originates in a study of blood T cell repertoires in COVID-19. Across the whole study: The United States, Italy and Spain supplied acute and convalescent COVID-19 samples. In each case, the material was cDNA or gDNA derived from T cells, B-cell-depleted T cells, or PBMCs.

The germline V and J ends were trimmed by 5 bases and 7 bases, with 11 bases remaining between them. This CDR3 has 12 residues. Using immunoSEQ multiplex PCR, the repertoire was profiled, and TCRdb retains in-frame clones only, with some absent. The sample consists of approximately 280,000 clones, roughly 90% of them appearing once. The specimen was peripheral blood. The TCR comes from a man aged 35 to 55 with acute or convalescent COVID-19. This rearrangement joins TRBV12-3 or TRBV12-4 to TRBJ1-2; the D is unclear. The CDR3 bases are TGTGCCAGCAGTGCCTATGTTACTGGCTACACCTTC. This translates into CASSAYVTGYTF.